This entry concerns a single T cell receptor (beta chain). Its antigen is not known. This sample stems from a study of T cell responses to AZD1222 COVID-19 vaccine. From germline, CDR1 is LGHDT and CDR2 YNNKEL (reference sequence). The length of the CDR3 is 13 residues. V was pared by 5 bases and J by 4 bases, with 2 bases of the junction left unmatched. Study observations and caveats: Donors were chiefly white British, with a greater number of females, and clonal diversity was perhaps underestimated. Baseline seropositivity characterized only a handful of AZD1222 recipients. CD4 TCRs covered the whole spike, strongest at regions 160-218 and 743-854.

This table comes from immunoSEQ multiplex PCR, and its TCRdb copy is limited to in-frame clones, with some not included. In the table there are around 80,000 clones, approximately 90% of which are singletons. This rearrangement joins TRBV3-1 (or the pseudogene TRBV3-2) to TRBJ1-3; TRBD1 matches at 7 bases. The material was peripheral blood, obtained 28 days after the second AZD1222 dose. The sequence was obtained from an adult who received the AZD1222 COVID-19 vaccine. CDR3: CASSGQVGNTIYF. The CDR3 nucleotides read TGTGCCAGCAGCGGACAGGTGGGAAACACCATATATTTT.